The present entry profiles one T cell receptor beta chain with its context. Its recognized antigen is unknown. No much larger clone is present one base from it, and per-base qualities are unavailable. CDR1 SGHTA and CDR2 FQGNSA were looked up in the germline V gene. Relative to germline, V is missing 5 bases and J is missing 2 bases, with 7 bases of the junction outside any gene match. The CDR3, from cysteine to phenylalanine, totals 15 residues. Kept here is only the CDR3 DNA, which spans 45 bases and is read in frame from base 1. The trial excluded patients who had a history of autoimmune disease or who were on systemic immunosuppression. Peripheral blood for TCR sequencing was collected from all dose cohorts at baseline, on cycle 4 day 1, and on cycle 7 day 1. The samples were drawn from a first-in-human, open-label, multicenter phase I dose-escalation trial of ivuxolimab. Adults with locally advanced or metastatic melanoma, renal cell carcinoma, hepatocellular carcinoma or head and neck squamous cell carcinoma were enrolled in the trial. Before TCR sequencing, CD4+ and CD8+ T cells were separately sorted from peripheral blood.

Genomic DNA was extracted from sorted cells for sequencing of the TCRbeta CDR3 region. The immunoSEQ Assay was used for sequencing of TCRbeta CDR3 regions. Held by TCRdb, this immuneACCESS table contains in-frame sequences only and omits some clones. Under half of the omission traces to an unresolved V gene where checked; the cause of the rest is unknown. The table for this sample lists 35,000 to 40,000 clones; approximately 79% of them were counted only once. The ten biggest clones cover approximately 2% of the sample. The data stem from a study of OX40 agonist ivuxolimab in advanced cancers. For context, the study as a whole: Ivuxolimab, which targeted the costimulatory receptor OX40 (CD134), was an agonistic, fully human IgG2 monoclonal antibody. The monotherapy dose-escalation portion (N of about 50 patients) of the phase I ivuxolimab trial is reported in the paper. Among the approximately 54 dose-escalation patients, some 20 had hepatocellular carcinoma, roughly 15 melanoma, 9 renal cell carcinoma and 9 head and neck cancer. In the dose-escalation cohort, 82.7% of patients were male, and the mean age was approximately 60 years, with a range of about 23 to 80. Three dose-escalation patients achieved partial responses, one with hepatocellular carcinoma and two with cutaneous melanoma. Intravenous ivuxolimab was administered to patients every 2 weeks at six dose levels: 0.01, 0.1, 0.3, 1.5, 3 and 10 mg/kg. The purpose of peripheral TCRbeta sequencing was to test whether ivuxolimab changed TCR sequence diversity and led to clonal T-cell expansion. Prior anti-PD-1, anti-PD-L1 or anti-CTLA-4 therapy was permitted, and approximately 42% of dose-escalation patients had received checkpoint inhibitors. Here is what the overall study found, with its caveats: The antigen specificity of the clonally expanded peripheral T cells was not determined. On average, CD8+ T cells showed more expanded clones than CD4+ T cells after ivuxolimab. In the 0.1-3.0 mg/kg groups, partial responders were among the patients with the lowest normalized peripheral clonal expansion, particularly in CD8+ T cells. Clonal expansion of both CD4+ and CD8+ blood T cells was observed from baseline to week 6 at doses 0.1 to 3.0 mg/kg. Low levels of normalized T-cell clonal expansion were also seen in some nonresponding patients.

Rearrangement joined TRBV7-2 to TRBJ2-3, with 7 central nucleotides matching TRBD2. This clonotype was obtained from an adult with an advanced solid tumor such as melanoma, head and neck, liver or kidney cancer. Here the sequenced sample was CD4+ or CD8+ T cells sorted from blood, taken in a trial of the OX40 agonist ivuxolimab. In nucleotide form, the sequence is TGTGCCAGCAGCCGCCTTGGGACTACCACAGATACGCAGTATTTT. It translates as CASSRLGTTTDTQYF. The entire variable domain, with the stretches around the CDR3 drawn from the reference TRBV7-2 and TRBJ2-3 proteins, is GAGVSQSPSNKVTEKGKDVELRCDPISGHTALYWYRQSLGQGLEFLIYFQGNSAPDKSGLPSDRFSAERTGGSVSTLTIQRTQQEDSAVYLCASSRLGTTTDTQYFGPGTRLTVL.